Included here is one T cell receptor beta chain sequence, with context. V lost 5 bases and J lost 7, with 15 bases in between. This CDR3 has 14 residues. Looked up from germline, CDR1 is SGHVS and CDR2 is FNYEAQ. The source of the sample is a study of T cell changes during pregnancy in multiple sclerosis. Sequencing used immunoSEQ multiplex PCR; TCRdb keeps in-frame clones, though not all of them. Of tens of thousands of clones in the sample, under 95% were seen once. This chain uses TRBV7-6 with TRBJ2-1; D not resolved. Sequenced material: peripheral blood, taken in the third trimester of pregnancy. The clonotype was recovered from a female donor in good health, enrolled as a control in a pregnancy study. The CDR3 DNA is TGTGCCAGCAGCCCAGATGTCGTCTCGAATGAGCAGTTCTTC. As protein: CASSPDVVSNEQFF.